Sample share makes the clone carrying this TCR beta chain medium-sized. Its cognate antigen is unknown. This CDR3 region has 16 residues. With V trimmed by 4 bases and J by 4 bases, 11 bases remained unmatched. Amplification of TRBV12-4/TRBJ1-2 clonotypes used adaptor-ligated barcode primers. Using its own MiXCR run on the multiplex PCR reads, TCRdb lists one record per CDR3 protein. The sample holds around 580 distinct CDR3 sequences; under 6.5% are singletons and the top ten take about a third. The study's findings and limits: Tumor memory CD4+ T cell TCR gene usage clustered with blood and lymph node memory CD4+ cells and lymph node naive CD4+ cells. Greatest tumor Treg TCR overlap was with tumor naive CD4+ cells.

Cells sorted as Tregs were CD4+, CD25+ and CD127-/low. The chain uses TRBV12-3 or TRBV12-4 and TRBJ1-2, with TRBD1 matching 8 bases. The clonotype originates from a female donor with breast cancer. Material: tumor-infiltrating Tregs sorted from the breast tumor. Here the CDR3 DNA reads TGTGCCAGCAGTTCTCTTGACAGGGGATTATCCTATGGCTACACCTTC. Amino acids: CASSSLDRGLSYGYTF.